This TCR beta chain was identified in a study of CD8 T cells in Susac syndrome. Study-level findings and limits: An acknowledgment was made by the study that its TCR sequencing and HLA analysis involved relatively few individuals.

Germline CDR1 is SQVTM and CDR2 is ANQGSEA. The ends lost 6 bases at V and 5 bases at J; junction bases unmatched: 10. There are 13 residues in the CDR3. Roughly 0.45 to 1 ug RNA was reverse transcribed with random hexamers. TCRdb recomputed calls from the immunoSEQ multiplex PCR reads with MiXCR, one row per CDR3 protein. The table shows 90,000 to 150,000 distinct CDR3 sequences, with 94% occurring only once. Comments on this clonotype: What it recognizes is unknown.

The V call is TRBV29-1, the J call TRBJ2-7, with TRBD1 identical over 7 bases. The specimen sequenced was CD4+ T cells from PBMCs. The clonotype comes from a human donor in good health. The CDR3 bases are TGCAGCGTCGCCGGGACAGAGGCAAACGAGCAGTACTTC. Its protein is CSVAGTEANEQYF.